The 9 T cell receptor beta chains given below trace back to one sample, sequenced in a study of T cells in tumors after PD-1 blockade. The method was immunoSEQ multiplex PCR; TCRdb's version includes in-frame clones alone and lacks a portion of them. This repertoire shows roughly 48,000 clones, over 70% found once; its top ten account for approximately 4%. The sample was PBMCs, taken before anti-PD-1 treatment. The receptors derive from a human donor with basal cell carcinoma.

The rearrangement uses TRBV28 and TRBJ2-2; 8 nucleotides agree with TRBD1. Looked up from germline, CDR1 is MDHEN and CDR2 is SYDVKM. Trimming took 6 bases from V and 4 from J; bases not matched to a gene: 4. This CDR3 is built from 14 residues. CDR3 bases: TGTGCCAGCAGACCGGACAGGGTCACCGGGGAGCTGTTTTTT. Translated, it gives CASRPDRVTGELFF.

The rearrangement links TRBV9 to TRBJ2-5; TRBD1 matches at 7 bases. Germline V gives CDR1 SGDLS, CDR2 YYNGEE. V gave up 4 bases and J gave up 1 base; unmatched junction bases: 1. The CDR3 has 13 residues. The CDR3 spells CASSWDSQETQYF. In DNA form, the CDR3 reads TGTGCCAGCAGCTGGGACAGCCAAGAGACCCAGTACTTC.

The chain links TRBV5-1 to TRBJ2-2, with TRBD2 matching 14 bases. The CDR3 extends over 17 amino acids. Germline loops: CDR1 SGHRS, CDR2 YFSETQ. V trimming: 4 bases; J trimming: 1 base; junction bases outside the gene matches: 3. In DNA, the CDR3 is TGCGCCAGCAGCCGGACTAGCGGGGGGCTGAACACCGGGGAGCTGTTTTTT. This codes for CASSRTSGGLNTGELFF.

The V call is TRBV29-1, the J call TRBJ1-4, with no clear D. The CDR3 length is 12 residues. Trimming cost V 4 bases and J 4 bases, with 7 bases left between them. Germline values: CDR1 SQVTM, CDR2 ANQGSEA. Here the CDR3 DNA reads TGCAGCGTTGGAACTTATAATGAAAAACTGTTTTTT. Translation gives CSVGTYNEKLFF. The entire variable domain, with the rest obtained from reference TRBV29-1 and TRBJ1-4, is as follows: SAVISQKPSRDICQRGTSLTIQCQVDSQVTMMFWYRQQPGQSLTLIATANQGSEATYESGFVIDKFPISRPNLTFSTLTVSNMSPEDSSIYLCSVGTYNEKLFFGSGTQLSVL.

The rearrangement uses TRBV7-6 and TRBJ2-3; 12 bases match TRBD2. This CDR3 has 19 residues. J gave up 1 base and V 2 bases, and 10 bases lay outside the gene matches. Germline values: CDR1 SGHVS, CDR2 FNYEAQ. DNA of the CDR3: TGTGCCAGCAGCTTAACCCCGGGACTAGCGGGCCAGCGCACAGATACGCAGTATTTT. Translating it yields CASSLTPGLAGQRTDTQYF.

This rearrangement joins TRBV6-6 to TRBJ2-1, with a possible D match to TRBD1 (7 bases). Germline V gives CDR1 MNHNY, CDR2 SVGAGI (reference sequence). The CDR3 contains 14 residues. Trimming took 7 bases from V and 7 from J, leaving 17 bases between them. The CDR3 region is CASNPQGEENEQFF. Written as DNA, the CDR3 is TGTGCCAGCAATCCCCAGGGGGAGGAGAATGAGCAGTTCTTC.

The chain combines TRBV6-5 with TRBJ2-7; TRBD1 matches at 9 bases. Germline V gene lookup returns CDR1 MNHEY and CDR2 SVGAGI. This CDR3 comprises 15 residues. V lost 7 bases and J lost 3; bases outside the gene matches: 10. DNA of the CDR3: TGTGCCAGCACTGCTATAGGACAGGGGTTCTACGAGCAGTACTTC. This translates into CASTAIGQGFYEQYF.

This rearrangement joins TRBV18 to TRBJ2-2; perhaps TRBD1 as D (7 bases). The CDR3 sequence is 14 residues long. Trimming shortened V by 10 bases and J by 4 bases, and 16 bases separated the two germline ends. Looked up from germline, CDR1 is KGHSH and CDR2 is LQKENI. The CDR3 DNA is TGTGCCACCCCACCGGAGGGGGCCACCGGGGAGCTGTTTTTT. The encoded protein is CATPPEGATGELFF. Combining the CDR3 with reference TRBV18 and TRBJ2-2 gives the whole variable domain NAGVMQNPRHLVRRRGQEARLRCSPMKGHSHVYWYRQLPEEGLKFMVYLQKENIIDESGMPKERFSAEFPKEGPSILRIQQVVRGDSAAYFCATPPEGATGELFFGEGSRLTVL.

This rearrangement joins TRBV7-9 to TRBJ2-1; TRBD1 aligns across 11 bases. The trim removed 11 bases at V and 1 base at J, leaving 4 bases unmatched. The CDR3 sequence is 14 residues long. Germline values: CDR1 SEHNR, CDR2 FQNEAQ (reference sequence). In nucleotides, the CDR3 is TGTGCCGGACAGGGGGCTGTGTCCTACAATGAGCAGTTCTTC. Its translation: CAGQGAVSYNEQFF. Full variable domain (rest looked up from reference TRBV7-9 and TRBJ2-1): DTGVSQNPRHKITKRGQNVTFRCDPISEHNRLYWYRQTLGQGPEFLTYFQNEAQLEKSRLLSDRFSAERPKGSFSTLEIQRTEQGDSAMYLCAGQGAVSYNEQFFGPGTRLTVL.